Each of the 29 T cell receptor beta chains below was sequenced from the same sample in a study of Ad26.COV2.S vaccination and SARS-CoV-2 variants. The treatment was: some 20 received Ad26.COV2.S at low or high dose, single or two shots; 5 received placebo; per-sample allocation not given. Sampling took place 63 days after the first vaccine or placebo injection. TCRdb keeps only in-frame clones here, not all; method: immunoSEQ multiplex PCR. The sample lists approximately 460,000 clones, 70% to 90% occurring once. The sequencing used peripheral blood, collected in a trial of Ad26.COV2.S vaccine versus placebo. These receptors originate from a person aged 18-65 years who received the Ad26.COV2.S COVID-19 vaccine or a placebo.

This clone was seen more than once but under ten times. The chain couples TRBV3-1 (or the pseudogene TRBV3-2) to TRBJ1-6; no definite D call. The V and J ends lost 2 bases and 5 bases respectively, with 10 bases between them. The germline V gene has CDR1 LGHDT and CDR2 YNNKEL (reference sequence). The CDR3 extends over 15 amino acids. In DNA, the CDR3 is TGTGCCAGCAGCCAATACGGAATCGATAATTCACCCCTCCACTTT. Encoded protein: CASSQYGIDNSPLHF.

The rearrangement links TRBV19 to TRBJ1-1; D is perhaps TRBD1 (6 bases). This CDR3 is built from 15 residues. Deletions cut 6 bases from V and 6 bases from J, with 20 bases between. Germline CDR1 and CDR2: LNHDA and SQIVND (reference sequence). The CDR3 protein is CASRTLKTGSPEAFF. The CDR3 DNA follows: TGTGCCAGTAGGACATTAAAAACAGGGTCTCCTGAAGCTTTCTTT.

The rearrangement joins TRBV7-9 to TRBJ2-3; TRBD2 matches 7 bases. The CDR3 is made up of 16 amino acids. Germline CDR1 reads SEHNR; CDR2 reads FQNEAQ (reference sequence). J gave up 2 bases and V 3 bases, and 8 bases lay outside the gene matches. The CDR3 sequence is CASSFKREGTTDTQYF. The CDR3 coding sequence is TGTGCCAGCAGCTTCAAAAGGGAGGGAACCACAGATACGCAGTATTTT.

This chain joins TRBV2 and TRBJ1-5; TRBD1 matches at 10 bases. The CDR3 totals 16 residues. The ends lost 5 bases at V and 3 bases at J; junction bases unmatched: 7. Germline-derived CDR1 and CDR2 are SNHLY and FYNNEI. CDR3 sequence reads: CASSRGQGRINQPQHF. CDR3 in DNA: TGTGCCAGCAGTCGGGGACAGGGGAGGATCAATCAGCCCCAGCATTTT.

This chain uses TRBV19 with TRBJ2-3; either TRBD1 or TRBD2 may supply D (5 bases each). CDR3 length equals 15 residues. Deletions cut 5 bases from V and 6 bases from J, with 18 bases between. Germline V gene lookup returns CDR1 LNHDA and CDR2 SQIVND (reference sequence). The CDR3 region has the DNA TGTGCCAGTAGTCCGCCGGGGCCGCTGGCGGATACGCAGTATTTT. Protein: CASSPPGPLADTQYF.

In this sample, this clone turned up once. V usage is TRBV19 and J usage is TRBJ2-7; D not resolved. The CDR3 extends over 11 amino acids. Deletions cut 4 bases from V and 4 bases from J, with 5 bases between. Germline loops: CDR1 LNHDA, CDR2 SQIVND (reference sequence). The CDR3 here is CASSNKYEQYF. The DNA of the CDR3 is TGTGCCAGTAGTAATAAGTACGAGCAGTACTTC.

The chain uses TRBV18 and TRBJ1-6, with 7 nucleotides matching TRBD1. V shed 4 bases, J shed 3 bases, and the junction held 0 bases outside the gene matches. CDR3 length: 14 amino acids. Germline CDR1 is KGHSH and CDR2 is LQKENI. Here the CDR3 reads CASSRDSYNSPLHF. The CDR3 bases are TGTGCCAGCTCACGGGACAGCTATAATTCACCCCTCCACTTT. The full variable domain, completed using reference TRBV18 and TRBJ1-6, is NAGVMQNPRHLVRRRGQEARLRCSPMKGHSHVYWYRQLPEEGLKFMVYLQKENIIDESGMPKERFSAEFPKEGPSILRIQQVVRGDSAAYFCASSRDSYNSPLHFGNGTRLTVT.

The rearrangement uses TRBV7-6 and TRBJ2-7; D might be TRBD2 (5 bases). The V and J ends lost 0 bases and 3 bases respectively, with 9 bases between them. This CDR3 is 14 amino acids long. Germline V gene lookup returns CDR1 SGHVS and CDR2 FNYEAQ. The CDR3 region is CASSLARGGYEQYF. The CDR3 DNA reads as TGTGCCAGCAGCTTAGCACGGGGTGGCTACGAGCAGTACTTC.

The rearrangement joins TRBV29-1 to TRBJ2-3, with D maybe TRBD1 (5 bases). This CDR3 is built from 15 residues. Germline assignment: CDR1 SQVTM and CDR2 ANQGSEA. Deletions cut 5 bases from V and 0 bases from J, with 15 bases between. The CDR3 sequence: CSVRGRTTSTDTQYF. The CDR3 coding sequence is TGCAGCGTTCGTGGGCGGACAACTAGCACAGATACGCAGTATTTT.

V usage is TRBV18 and J usage is TRBJ1-3; D not resolved. Germline V gene lookup returns CDR1 KGHSH and CDR2 LQKENI. This CDR3 has 15 residues. Trimming took off 3 bases at V and 0 bases at J, with 9 bases between the two ends. DNA of the CDR3: TGTGCCAGCTCACCCGCTGTTTCCTCTGGAAACACCATATATTTT. This translates into CASSPAVSSGNTIYF.

This clone was detected once. The CDR3 region has the DNA TGTGCCAGCAGCGTAGAGGGGACAGGAGAGAAGGAGCAGTACTTC. Translation gives CASSVEGTGEKEQYF. The chain has TRBV9 and TRBJ2-7; 8 bases agree with TRBD1. There are 15 residues in the CDR3. The V segment lost 0 bases and the J segment 7 bases; nucleotides outside the gene matches: 9. Germline V gives CDR1 SGDLS, CDR2 YYNGEE.

The chain uses TRBV7-9 and TRBJ2-3; TRBD1 agrees at 7 bases. Trimming cost V 5 bases and J 0 bases; bases outside gene matches: 5. Germline V gene data show CDR1 as SEHNR and CDR2 as FQNEAQ (reference sequence). The CDR3 totals 15 residues. The CDR3 DNA reads TGTGCCAGCAGCCCTGGGACAGCGAGCACAGATACGCAGTATTTT. Translated: CASSPGTASTDTQYF.

As regards this clone: Other DNA sequences in this sample translate to the same CDR3. The chain carries TRBV28 and TRBJ2-7; unclear D gene. Deletions cut 3 bases from V and 4 bases from J, with 7 bases between. The germline gives CDR1 MDHEN, CDR2 SYDVKM. The CDR3 extends over 12 amino acids. The CDR3 here is CASSLVRYEQYF. The DNA for the CDR3 is TGTGCCAGCAGTTTGGTCAGGTACGAGCAGTACTTC.

This clone was observed a handful of times. The rearrangement joins TRBV2 to TRBJ1-6; a possible D gene is TRBD1 (5 bases). Germline CDR1 and CDR2: SNHLY and FYNNEI. Trimming removed 2 bases at V and 4 bases at J, with 12 bases between. CDR3 length: 16 residues. CDR3 in amino acids: CASSEQGLVYNSPLHF. In DNA form, the CDR3 reads TGTGCCAGCAGTGAACAGGGCCTCGTGTATAATTCACCCCTCCACTTT.

The chain combines TRBV10-1 with TRBJ2-5; D unclear. V gave up 6 bases and J gave up 4 bases, with 15 bases separating them. CDR1 WNHNN and CDR2 SYGVQD come from the germline V gene (reference sequence). The CDR3 extends over 14 amino acids. The CDR3 DNA sequence: TGCGCCAGCAGCGACCCGGGCCCAGGAGAGACCCAGTACTTC. It is translated as CASSDPGPGETQYF.

The chain recombines TRBV7-8 with TRBJ1-6; TRBD1 aligns across 10 bases. CDR1 is SGHVS, CDR2 FQNEAQ, per germline. The CDR3 length is 22 residues. V lost 5 bases to trimming and J lost 0 bases; unmatched junction nucleotides: 19. The DNA for the CDR3 is TGTGCCAGCAGCCCACGACCAAATCCCGGGACAGGGGTCTTCTCCTATAATTCACCCCTCCACTTT. Protein sequence: CASSPRPNPGTGVFSYNSPLHF. The full variable domain, rest sourced from reference TRBV7-8 and TRBJ1-6, is GAGVSQSPRYKVAKRGQDVALRCDPISGHVSLFWYQQALGQGPEFLTYFQNEAQLDKSGLPSDRFFAERPEGSVSTLKIQRTQQEDSAVYLCASSPRPNPGTGVFSYNSPLHFGNGTRLTVT.

The chain has TRBV5-1 and TRBJ1-2, with 8 nucleotides matching TRBD1. J was trimmed by 6 bases and V by 1 base; bases with no gene match: 8. Germline V gene lookup returns CDR1 SGHRS and CDR2 YFSETQ. The CDR3 totals 15 residues. DNA for the CDR3: TGCGCCAGCAGCTTGCCAGGACAGGGCAGGGATGGCTACACCTTC. Its translation is CASSLPGQGRDGYTF.

The V gene is TRBV28, the J gene TRBJ1-6, with TRBD1 identical over 10 bases. The germline V gene encodes CDR1 MDHEN and CDR2 SYDVKM. The CDR3 totals 18 residues. The ends lost 5 bases at V and 0 bases at J; junction bases unmatched: 7. The CDR3 reads CASSPGTGVRSYNSPLHF. Written as DNA, the CDR3 is TGTGCCAGCAGTCCGGGGACAGGGGTGCGCTCCTATAATTCACCCCTCCACTTT.

The V gene is TRBV27, the J gene TRBJ2-7; TRBD1 might be the D (6 bases). With 3 bases removed from V and 3 bases from J, the gap between germline ends came to 9 bases. The length of the CDR3 is 13 residues. CDR1 is MNHEY and CDR2 is SMNVEV in the germline V gene (reference sequence). The CDR3 region has the DNA TGTGCCAGCAGTTTGGGACATTACTACGAGCAGTACTTC. Translated: CASSLGHYYEQYF.

The chain joins TRBV28 to TRBJ2-7; 7 nucleotides match TRBD2. Trimming removed 5 bases from V and 3 bases from J; junction bases left unmatched: 10. Germline CDR1 reads MDHEN; CDR2 reads SYDVKM. This CDR3 is 15 amino acids long. Here the CDR3 DNA reads TGTGCCAGCAGTACCAGTTGGGGGGGTAACTACGAGCAGTACTTC. It yields the protein CASSTSWGGNYEQYF.

The V and J genes are TRBV28 and TRBJ1-4, with D perhaps TRBD1 (5 bases). Germline V gene sequence: CDR1 MDHEN, CDR2 SYDVKM. V was cut by 3 bases and J by 5 bases, with 7 bases left in between. This CDR3 spans 13 amino acids. CDR3 sequence: CASSFRENEKLFF. The DNA of the CDR3 is TGTGCCAGCAGTTTCAGGGAAAATGAAAAACTGTTTTTT.

Worth noting for this clone: Different DNA sequences within this sample yield the same CDR3. This chain uses TRBV18 with TRBJ2-5; TRBD1 matches 7 bases. Trimming took 3 bases from V and 1 from J; bases not matched to a gene: 2. The CDR3 covers 14 residues. Germline values: CDR1 KGHSH, CDR2 LQKENI. The DNA for the CDR3 is TGTGCCAGCTCACCTAACAGGGGCCAAGAGACCCAGTACTTC. This gives the protein CASSPNRGQETQYF. The whole variable domain, remainder taken from reference TRBV18 and TRBJ2-5, is NAGVMQNPRHLVRRRGQEARLRCSPMKGHSHVYWYRQLPEEGLKFMVYLQKENIIDESGMPKERFSAEFPKEGPSILRIQQVVRGDSAAYFCASSPNRGQETQYFGPGTRLLVL.

This chain's CDR3 is CAISDDRVFSYEQYF. As DNA, the CDR3 is TGTGCCATCAGTGATGACAGGGTTTTCTCCTACGAGCAGTACTTC. The rearrangement joins TRBV10-3 to TRBJ2-7, with 7 bases identical to TRBD1. The ends lost 3 bases at V and 0 bases at J; junction bases unmatched: 5. Germline V gene data show CDR1 as ENHRY and CDR2 as SYGVKD. This CDR3 contains 15 residues.

This chain joins TRBV5-1 and TRBJ1-1; D perhaps matches TRBD1 (5 bases). V dropped 7 bases and J dropped 1 base, with 14 bases sitting between them. There are 14 residues in the CDR3. CDR1 and CDR2 (germline): SGHRS, YFSETQ. The CDR3 DNA reads as TGCGCCAGCTGGTCGGGACGGGAGAACACTGAAGCTTTCTTT. Translated, it gives CASWSGRENTEAFF.

The V call is TRBV4-3, the J call TRBJ1-5; 8 nucleotides agree with TRBD1. The CDR3 extends over 15 amino acids. V was clipped by 0 bases and J by 7 bases; unmatched bases: 5. The V gene's germline CDR1 is LGHNA and CDR2 YSLEER. The CDR3 region is CASSQDSRDRQPQHF. The CDR3, as DNA: TGCGCCAGCAGCCAAGATTCCCGGGACAGGCAGCCCCAGCATTTT.

The V gene is TRBV5-1, the J gene TRBJ2-7; D assignment may be TRBD1 or TRBD2 (7 bases each). The germline V gene encodes CDR1 SGHRS and CDR2 YFSETQ. This CDR3 region has 15 residues. V lost 2 bases to trimming and J lost 2 bases, with 14 bases between them. The CDR3 DNA reads TGCGCCAGCAGCTTTGAGGGGGCGGGGGCCTACGAGCAGTACTTC. It is translated as CASSFEGAGAYEQYF.

The chain recombines TRBV3-1 (or the pseudogene TRBV3-2) with TRBJ2-7; a possible D gene is TRBD1 (5 bases). Trimming cost V 1 base and J 2 bases, with 12 bases left between them. The CDR3 loop spans 15 amino acids. CDR1 and CDR2 (germline): LGHDT, YNNKEL (reference sequence). DNA for the CDR3: TGTGCCAGCAGCCAAGTGGGGCCCGGCGCCTACGAGCAGTACTTC. This gives the protein CASSQVGPGAYEQYF.

The genes are TRBV5-1 and TRBJ2-1, with unresolved D. The CDR3 has 15 residues. V was cut by 1 base and J by 2 bases, with 10 bases left in between. From germline, CDR1 is SGHRS and CDR2 YFSETQ. CDR3 DNA sequence: TGCGCCAGCAGCTTGACGGCTAGTACCTACAATGAGCAGTTCTTC. It encodes CASSLTASTYNEQFF.

The chain combines TRBV18 with TRBJ1-2; TRBD1 is a possible D gene (5 bases). V lost 0 bases to trimming and J lost 7 bases, with 18 bases between them. This CDR3 is 16 amino acids long. Germline lookup yields CDR1 KGHSH and CDR2 LQKENI. CDR3 sequence: CASSPPIEQGRIGYTF. The CDR3 DNA reads as TGTGCCAGCTCACCACCCATTGAGCAGGGTCGAATTGGCTACACCTTC.